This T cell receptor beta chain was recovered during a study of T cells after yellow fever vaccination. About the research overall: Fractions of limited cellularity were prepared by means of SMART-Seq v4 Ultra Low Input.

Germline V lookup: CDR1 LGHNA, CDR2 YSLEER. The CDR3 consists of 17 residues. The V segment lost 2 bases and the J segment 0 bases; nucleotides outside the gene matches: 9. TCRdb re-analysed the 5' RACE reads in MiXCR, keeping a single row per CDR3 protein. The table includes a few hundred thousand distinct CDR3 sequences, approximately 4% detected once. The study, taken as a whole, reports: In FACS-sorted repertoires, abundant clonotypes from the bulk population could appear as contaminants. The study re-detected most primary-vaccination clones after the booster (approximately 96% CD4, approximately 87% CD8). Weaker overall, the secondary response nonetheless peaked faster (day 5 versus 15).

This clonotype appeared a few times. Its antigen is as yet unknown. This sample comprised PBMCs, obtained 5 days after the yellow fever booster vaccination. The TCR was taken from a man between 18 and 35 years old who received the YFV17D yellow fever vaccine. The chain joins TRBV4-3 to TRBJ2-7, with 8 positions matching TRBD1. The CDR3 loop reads CASSQIVLDRDSYEQYF. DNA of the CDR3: TGCGCCAGCAGCCAAATAGTTTTGGACAGGGACTCCTACGAGCAGTACTTC.